A single TCR beta chain is shown here with its context. This clonotype appeared a few times. Its antigen specificity is not known. Base-call qualities are not available, and no considerably larger clone is one nucleotide away. The roughly 39 donors, aged 6 to 90 years, were systemically healthy Caucasian individuals from Russia. Each donor gave about 10 milliliters of peripheral blood, drawn into EDTA-treated Vacutainer tubes. Ficoll-Paque density-gradient centrifugation was used to isolate PBMCs, with at least 6.5 million per sample. Total RNA, at least 5.5 micrograms per sample, was extracted from PBMCs with Trizol reagent. The percentages of naive CD45RAhigh/CD27high T cells were determined by flow cytometry on a PBMC aliquot from every donor. CDR3 length: 16 amino acids, cysteine to phenylalanine. Here the CDR3 DNA is all that survives: 48 bases in frame from base 1. The germline V end is reduced by 3 bases and the J end by 1 base; junction bases left unmatched: 5.

The source of the sample is a study of blood T cells in healthy people across ages (dated by TCRdb to about 2015). Describing the broader study: In model experiments, roughly one uniquely barcoded TCR beta cDNA molecule per two T cells was captured by template switching. Using deep sequencing normalized with unique cDNA molecular identifiers, the study measured how TCR beta repertoire diversity changes with age. The donors were split into four age groups: young (average about 16 years), middle-aged (about 40), aged (about 56) and long-lived (roughly 77). To avoid experimental bias, donors of different ages were distributed randomly across sequencing lanes. Two additional independent replicas of 1 million unique cDNA reads from the same blood draw were analyzed for two donors (one aged 18 to 29 and one aged 80 or older).

Library method: 5' RACE. The sample was run on an Illumina HiSeq 2500. The second PCR ran for roughly 7 to 11 cycles and used a J-beta primer mix along with a sample-barcoded 5' primer. Each TCR beta cDNA molecule received a unique molecular identifier from a template-switch 5' adaptor carrying 12 random nucleotides. At least 2.5 million CDR3-containing paired-end reads were obtained from each sample. All of the RNA was converted into first-strand cDNA using the Mint cDNA synthesis kit, with a TRBC-specific oligonucleotide serving as the primer. All cDNA was treated with uracil-DNA glycosylase and then went through a first 18-cycle PCR with the universal primers M1SS and BC2_uni_R. The published analysis was carried out like this. For normalization, 1 million high-quality reads were randomly selected from each sample, with every read carrying a distinct molecular identifier. Reads with shared molecular identifiers were discarded instead of being binned into consensus sequences. CDR3 identification, clonotype clustering and error correction used MiTCR with a Q25 quality threshold and the strictest error-elimination algorithm. A nonparametric unseen species model using Euler transformation provided a lower-bound estimate of total TCR beta diversity. Through fastp at Q25 and MiXCR, TCRdb rebuilt clones from the public reads, retaining in-frame beta chains. Rows matching on CDR3 protein sequence are summarized as one entry with the most common DNA and genes. The V and J calls, along with clone size, are taken from TCRdb and not from the paper's own processing. Counted in this sample were a few hundred thousand distinct CDR3 sequences; approximately 52% of them appeared once. The ten top clones hold 51% of the sample.

Paper-wide results and their limitations: Conclusive comparison of naive and antigen-experienced compartments was prevented by the profiling of bulk unsorted PBMCs. Because the CMV infection status of the donors was unknown, age-related changes in expanded clonotypes may potentially have been confounded. Compared with the aged group, the long-lived group had more naive CD4+ T cells, fewer expanded clones and increased TCR diversity, a pattern suggesting age selection. Estimates of total diversity from one million sequenced T cells were regarded as lower bounds and underestimates. Observed TCR beta diversity per million T cells fell roughly linearly with age, and a significant reduction was already apparent by age roughly 41. Observed TCR beta diversity correlated strongly with the percentage of naive T cells measured by flow cytometry.

The receptor was derived from a man aged 55-75 years in good health. The sample consisted of blood. Here the chain combines TRBV23-1 and TRBJ2-3, with 9 middle bases fitting TRBD1. TRBV23-1 is assigned to the ORF class and has an uncertain function. The CDR3 protein: CASSHSGTGRTDTQYF. The DNA sequence is given as TGCGCCAGCAGTCACTCCGGGACAGGGCGCACAGATACGCAGTATTTT.